This T cell receptor (beta chain) was found in a study of human T cells and chemical hapten exposure. For the study at large: Small pooled library volume differences chiefly drove per-sample TCR yield variation.

What the library attached to individual cDNA molecules were unique molecular identifiers. Under the authors' procedure: Sample-level TCR yields exhibited a median of about 96,000, with a range of roughly 20,000 to 700,000. MiXCR, run by TCRdb on the RACE reads, gives a single entry per CDR3 protein. Here the V and J calls rest on TCRdb's processing, not on the authors' analysis. Among 65,000 to 95,000 distinct CDR3 sequences listed, roughly 7.9% were seen once. Time point meaning: healthy volunteer bleed at 6 weeks. The authors' total RNA extraction used unfractionated whole blood. Per the germline V gene, CDR1 is MNHNY and CDR2 is SVGAGI (reference sequence). Deletions cut 9 bases from V and 7 bases from J, with 12 bases between. The CDR3 is made up of 12 amino acids.

This TCR derives from a female donor in good health. Some clones in this sample may be carry-over from other donors' samples. The sample taken for sequencing was whole blood. The chain uses TRBV6-6 and TRBJ1-4; D might be TRBD1 (6 bases). This CDR3 reads CASSGGPEKLFF. CDR3 in DNA: TGTGCCAGTAGTGGGGGGCCTGAAAAACTGTTTTTT.